Each of the 3 T cell receptor beta chains below was sequenced from the same sample in a study of T cell responses to AZD1222 COVID-19 vaccine. Profiling relied on immunoSEQ multiplex PCR, and the TCRdb table lists in-frame clones only, not all of them. Here the sample spans about 120,000 clones, about 87% being singletons. Sequenced here: peripheral blood, sampled 28 days after the second AZD1222 dose. The receptors come from an adult who received the AZD1222 COVID-19 vaccine.

This chain links TRBV29-1 with TRBJ2-1, with unresolved D. The germline gives CDR1 SQVTM, CDR2 ANQGSEA. The CDR3 loop spans 15 amino acids. Trimming took off 4 bases at V and 3 bases at J, with 16 bases between the two ends. The CDR3 DNA reads as TGCAGCGTTGGTGGCGCCGGGTTTTACTACAATGAGCAGTTCTTC. Amino acids: CSVGGAGFYYNEQFF.

CDR3 protein: CASSSRTGANVLTF. The CDR3 DNA is TGTGCCAGCAGTAGCCGTACAGGGGCCAACGTCCTGACTTTC. The rearrangement uses TRBV28 and TRBJ2-6, with no clear D. Germline CDR1 and CDR2: MDHEN and SYDVKM. Trimming cost V 5 bases and J 4 bases, with 9 bases left between them. The CDR3 extends over 14 amino acids.

V gene TRBV11-2 combines with J gene TRBJ2-5; 8 nucleotides align to TRBD2. V trimming: 5 bases; J trimming: 4 bases; junction bases outside the gene matches: 9. Germline lookup yields CDR1 SGHAT and CDR2 FQNNGV. The CDR3 totals 15 residues. The CDR3 coding sequence is TGTGCCAGCAGCCCGGGACTAGTGCTCCGAGAGACCCAGTACTTC. Its protein is CASSPGLVLRETQYF. The full variable domain, rest sourced from reference TRBV11-2 and TRBJ2-5, is EAGVAQSPRYKIIEKRQSVAFWCNPISGHATLYWYQQILGQGPKLLIQFQNNGVVDDSQLPKDRFSAERLKGVDSTLKIQPAKLEDSAVYLCASSPGLVLRETQYFGPGTRLLVL.